The source of this TCR beta chain is a study of shared clonotypes between healthy human individuals. Study context: Per donor, CD8 memory used one plate, CD8 naive used two, CD4 memory used three and CD4 naive used three.

The protocol was immunoSEQ multiplex PCR, while the TCRdb copy is restricted to in-frame clones and leaves out a portion. This sample has millions of clones, with around 96% found just once. Study outcomes and limitations: Richness estimates generally favored naive over memory subsets.

Germline V gene sequence: CDR1 MNHEY, CDR2 SMNVEV (reference sequence). The V end was cut by 6 bases, the J end by 0 bases, with 8 bases between. This CDR3 has 13 residues. Points on this clone: Its antigen is unknown.

Naive CD8 cells comprised CD45RO-negative, CCR7-positively selected cells, excluding terminally differentiated effector memory CD45RA+ cells. The chain couples TRBV27 to TRBJ1-2; D is unclear. Sequencing used naive CD8+ T cells sorted from blood. This TCR was sampled from a man aged 18 to 29 in good health. The DNA for the CDR3 is TGTGCCAGCAGCCTGCGATCTAACTATGGCTACACCTTC. It codes for CASSLRSNYGYTF.